The T cell receptor beta chain described here comes from a study of shared clonotypes between healthy human individuals. TCRdb's copy holds only in-frame clones and misses some; the assay was immunoSEQ multiplex PCR. Among about 2.3 million clones listed, less than 95% were seen once. Sequences were obtained from naive CD4+ T cells from PBMCs. The subset is: CD45RA+ positively selected. The clonotype originates from a man in his late teens or twenties in good health. Some clones in this sample may be carry-over from other donors' samples.

The CDR3 nucleotides are TGCGCCAGCAGCTTGGATCCAGGGGGTATAAATGAGCAGTTCTTC. Amino acid sequence: CASSLDPGGINEQFF. The chain is built from TRBV5-1 and TRBJ2-1; 7 nucleotides line up with TRBD1. The germline V gene has CDR1 SGHRS and CDR2 YFSETQ. The junction had 7 bases not matched to a gene; V was cut back by 0 bases and J by 7 bases. This CDR3 region has 15 residues.